The 26 T cell receptor beta chains presented below share a single source sample, sequenced in a study of T cell responses to AZD1222 COVID-19 vaccine. The protocol was immunoSEQ multiplex PCR, while the TCRdb copy is restricted to in-frame clones and leaves out a portion. The sample holds approximately 100,000 clones, roughly 84% seen once. Sequenced here: peripheral blood, sampled on day 0 of AZD1222 vaccination. The source is an adult in good health.

The chain links TRBV3-1 (or the pseudogene TRBV3-2) to TRBJ2-5; the match to TRBD2 covers 8 bases. The CDR3 has 18 amino acids. V lost 1 base, J lost 5 bases, and 15 bases stayed unmatched. Germline V CDR1 and CDR2: LGHDT, YNNKEL (reference sequence). The CDR3 loop reads CASSQGIRDGRVLETQYF. The CDR3 DNA reads as TGTGCCAGCAGCCAAGGGATCCGGGACGGGAGGGTGTTGGAGACCCAGTACTTC.

V is TRBV27 and J is TRBJ1-1; D is uncertain. The CDR3 contains 11 residues. Germline lookup yields CDR1 MNHEY and CDR2 SMNVEV (reference sequence). The V and J ends lost 7 bases and 7 bases respectively, with 10 bases between them. CDR3 nucleotide sequence: TGTGCCAGCAAATCTTTCGGTGAAGCTTTCTTT. Its protein is CASKSFGEAFF.

This sequence joins TRBV19 and TRBJ2-3; D is unclear. V shed 11 bases and J shed 3 bases, with 15 bases lying between them. This CDR3 comprises 13 residues. Germline CDR1 LNHDA, CDR2 SQIVND (reference sequence). The DNA for the CDR3 is TGTGCCTGTTCGGAGCTGGGGACAGATACGCAGTATTTT. It translates to CACSELGTDTQYF.

This chain connects TRBV28 to TRBJ1-2; D perhaps matches TRBD1 (6 bases). Germline V gene data show CDR1 as MDHEN and CDR2 as SYDVKM. The length of the CDR3 is 14 residues. V lost 6 bases and J 4 bases, leaving 15 bases between the germline ends. This CDR3 is CASRQSGQLYGYTF. CDR3 DNA sequence: TGTGCCAGCAGGCAATCGGGACAACTCTATGGCTACACCTTC.

The chain carries TRBV28 and TRBJ2-1, with D possibly matching TRBD2 (6 bases). The CDR3 sequence is 18 residues long. The germline gives CDR1 MDHEN, CDR2 SYDVKM. The ends were cut back, 4 bases at V and 0 bases at J, with 19 bases in the middle. In DNA form, the CDR3 reads TGTGCCAGCAGTTCCGCGGGACTCAGGTGGAGCTCCTACAATGAGCAGTTCTTC. This encodes CASSSAGLRWSSYNEQFF.

CDR3: CAAGLAGVGEQFF. The CDR3 nucleotides are TGTGCCGCGGGACTAGCGGGAGTGGGAGAGCAGTTCTTC. The genes are TRBV30 and TRBJ2-1, with 14 bases lining up with TRBD2. CDR3 length: 13 residues. With V trimmed by 8 bases and J by 10 bases, 7 bases remained unmatched. CDR1 is GTSNPN, CDR2 SVGIG, per germline (reference sequence). The whole variable domain, filled in from reference TRBV30 and TRBJ2-1, reads SQTIHQWPATLVQPVGSPLSLECTVEGTSNPNLYWYRQAAGRGLQLLFYSVGIGQISSEVPQNLSASRPQDRQFILSSKKLLLSDSGFYLCAAGLAGVGEQFFGPGTRLTVL.

The chain carries TRBV18 and TRBJ1-4, with D uncertain. CDR1 is KGHSH, CDR2 LQKENI, per germline. The CDR3 loop spans 15 amino acids. Trimming removed 0 bases at V and 4 bases at J, with 9 bases between. The chain's CDR3 is CASSPPNRDNEKLFF. The DNA for the CDR3 is TGTGCCAGCTCACCACCGAATAGGGATAATGAAAAACTGTTTTTT.

This sequence joins TRBV5-1 and TRBJ1-6; 9 nucleotides agree with TRBD1. V lost 4 bases, J lost 7 bases, and 6 bases stayed unmatched. The CDR3 contains 15 residues. From germline, CDR1 is SGHRS and CDR2 YFSETQ. CDR3 sequence (DNA): TGCGCCAGCAGCAAGGACAGGGGAGGCAATTCACCCCTCCACTTT. It codes for CASSKDRGGNSPLHF.

The chain couples TRBV5-1 to TRBJ2-2; 12 bases line up with TRBD1. The CDR3 is made up of 18 amino acids. Germline V lookup: CDR1 SGHRS, CDR2 YFSETQ. After removal of 2 bases from V and 0 bases from J, the junction contained 5 bases not matched to a gene. The DNA for the CDR3 is TGCGCCAGCAGCTTATCCGGGACAGGGGGCGCGAACACCGGGGAGCTGTTTTTT. It encodes CASSLSGTGGANTGELFF.

Points on this clone: This CDR3 is also generated by other DNA sequences in the sample. The V and J genes are TRBV19 and TRBJ2-3; maybe TRBD2 (6 bases). Germline CDR1 and CDR2: LNHDA and SQIVND (reference sequence). The V end lost 3 bases, the J end lost 5 bases, and 6 bases lay between the germline ends. The length of the CDR3 is 12 residues. CDR3 coding DNA: TGTGCCAGTAGTATCGGGGGAGATACGCAGTATTTT. It encodes CASSIGGDTQYF. The full variable domain, with the rest looked up from reference TRBV19 and TRBJ2-3, is DGGITQSPKYLFRKEGQNVTLSCEQNLNHDAMYWYRQDPGQGLRLIYYSQIVNDFQKGDIAEGYSVSREKKESFPLTVTSAQKNPTAFYLCASSIGGDTQYFGPGTRLTVL.

The J gene is TRBJ1-6, the V gene TRBV5-5; D remains ambiguous. V lost 0 bases and J lost 6, with 10 bases in between. Germline CDR1 reads SGHKS; CDR2 reads YYEKEE (reference sequence). The CDR3 sequence is 15 residues long. DNA for the CDR3: TGTGCCAGCAGCTTGGGAACCCATGGTAATTCACCCCTCCACTTT. Residues: CASSLGTHGNSPLHF.

The chain combines TRBV18 with TRBJ1-1; TRBD1 is a possible D gene (6 bases). Trimming took off 5 bases at V and 7 bases at J, with 20 bases between the two ends. Germline-derived CDR1 and CDR2 are KGHSH and LQKENI. The CDR3 is made up of 15 amino acids. The CDR3 DNA sequence: TGTGCCAGCTCATCCCAGGGGTCCGGGGGGAATGAAGCTTTCTTT. Its protein is CASSSQGSGGNEAFF. The full variable domain, completed using reference TRBV18 and TRBJ1-1, is NAGVMQNPRHLVRRRGQEARLRCSPMKGHSHVYWYRQLPEEGLKFMVYLQKENIIDESGMPKERFSAEFPKEGPSILRIQQVVRGDSAAYFCASSSQGSGGNEAFFGQGTRLTVV.

The chain combines TRBV7-2 with TRBJ1-2, with 9 bases fitting TRBD1. CDR1 and CDR2 (germline): SGHTA, FQGNSA. The CDR3 is 14 residues long. Trimming took 5 bases from V and 8 from J; bases not matched to a gene: 9. The CDR3, as DNA: TGTGCCAGCAGCCACAACAGGGGGCAGGGGGGCTACACCTTC. Protein sequence: CASSHNRGQGGYTF.

The chain couples TRBV19 to TRBJ2-3; 7 bases are a match to TRBD1. Germline lookup yields CDR1 LNHDA and CDR2 SQIVND (reference sequence). After removal of 8 bases from V and 2 bases from J, the junction contained 10 bases not matched to a gene. This CDR3 has 15 amino acids. CDR3 region: CASRFRDRLTDTQYF. In DNA, the CDR3 is TGTGCCAGTCGTTTCCGGGACAGACTCACAGATACGCAGTATTTT.

This chain links TRBV15 with TRBJ1-1, with D maybe TRBD1 (6 bases). Germline V gene sequence: CDR1 LNHNV, CDR2 YYDKDF (reference sequence). The V end lost 0 bases, the J end lost 0 bases, and 14 bases lay between the germline ends. This CDR3 has 17 residues. CDR3 sequence reads: CATSRDRGGRVNTEAFF. The CDR3 region has the DNA TGTGCCACCAGCAGAGATAGGGGGGGCAGGGTGAACACTGAAGCTTTCTTT.

This clone was seen more than once but under ten times. The gene calls are TRBV7-9 and TRBJ2-1; D not resolved. Trimming stripped 3 bases from V and 13 bases from J, with 13 bases between. Germline CDR1 SEHNR, CDR2 FQNEAQ (reference sequence). The length of the CDR3 is 12 residues. The CDR3 nucleotides are TGTGCCAGCAGCTTTATACAGAGTCAACAGTTCTTC. Translated: CASSFIQSQQFF.

The chain links TRBV6-2 or TRBV6-3 to TRBJ2-7; the D is unclear. V was pared by 5 bases and J by 3 bases, with 20 bases between. This CDR3 region has 16 residues. Germline CDR1 reads MNHEY; CDR2 reads SVGEGT. CDR3 nucleotides: TGTGCCAGCAGTCGACCCCCAAGAGCGCCAGACTACGAGCAGTACTTC. Protein sequence: CASSRPPRAPDYEQYF.

V usage is TRBV5-1 and J usage is TRBJ2-7; no clear D. The CDR3 covers 14 residues. Germline V CDR1 and CDR2: SGHRS, YFSETQ. With 0 bases removed from V and 4 bases from J, the gap between germline ends came to 11 bases. The CDR3 DNA follows: TGCGCCAGCAGCTTGGGGCCACCGGGTTACGAGCAGTACTTC. It is translated as CASSLGPPGYEQYF.

The V and J genes are TRBV15 and TRBJ1-2, with D perhaps TRBD1 (5 bases). Trimming took off 0 bases at V and 2 bases at J, with 13 bases between the two ends. CDR3 length: 16 amino acids. In germline, CDR1 is LNHNV, CDR2 YYDKDF (reference sequence). For the CDR3, the DNA is TGTGCCACCAGCAGAGAGTTGACAGCTGCCAACTATGGCTACACCTTC. It yields the protein CATSRELTAANYGYTF.

CDR3 in DNA: TGCGCCAGCAGTGGACAGGGAGGAGGATTAAACTATGGCTACACCTTC. Amino acids: CASSGQGGGLNYGYTF. V usage is TRBV5-1 and J usage is TRBJ1-2; 8 bases match TRBD1. The germline CDR1 and CDR2 sequences are SGHRS and YFSETQ. The ends lost 5 bases at V and 2 bases at J; junction bases unmatched: 11. There are 16 residues in the CDR3. Full variable domain (outside the CDR3, taken from reference TRBV5-1 and TRBJ1-2): KAGVTQTPRYLIKTRGQQVTLSCSPISGHRSVSWYQQTPGQGLQFLFEYFSETQRNKGNFPGRFSGRQFSNSRSEMNVSTLELGDSALYLCASSGQGGGLNYGYTFGSGTRLTVV.

This chain joins TRBV28 and TRBJ1-2, with D perhaps TRBD1 (5 bases). Trimming cost V 7 bases and J 3 bases, with 12 bases left between them. Germline assignment: CDR1 MDHEN and CDR2 SYDVKM. There are 13 residues in the CDR3. Here the CDR3 DNA reads TGTGCCAGCAAACCAGGGCCTCACTATGGCTACACCTTC. Protein sequence: CASKPGPHYGYTF.

This chain uses TRBV3-1 (or the pseudogene TRBV3-2) with TRBJ1-4; possible D gene TRBD1, 5 bases. The germline CDR1 and CDR2 sequences are LGHDT and YNNKEL (reference sequence). The germline V and J ends were trimmed by 5 bases and 8 bases, with 9 bases remaining between them. The CDR3 covers 12 residues. CDR3 region: CASSYRREKLFF. The CDR3 DNA sequence: TGTGCCAGCAGCTACAGGAGGGAAAAACTGTTTTTT.

The rearrangement joins TRBV15 to TRBJ1-3; no clear D. CDR3 length: 14 residues. Germline lookup yields CDR1 LNHNV and CDR2 YYDKDF (reference sequence). Trimming stripped 9 bases from V and 0 bases from J, with 12 bases between. CDR3: CATSGLNSGNTIYF. As DNA, the CDR3 is TGTGCCACTAGCGGGCTGAACTCTGGAAACACCATATATTTT. Full variable domain (remainder filled in from reference TRBV15 and TRBJ1-3): DAMVIQNPRYQVTQFGKPVTLSCSQTLNHNVMYWYQQKSSQAPKLLFHYYDKDFNNEADTPDNFQSRRPNTSFCFLDIRSPGLGDTAMYLCATSGLNSGNTIYFGEGSWLTVV.

The rearrangement uses TRBV3-1 (or the pseudogene TRBV3-2) and TRBJ1-6; possible D gene TRBD1, 5 bases. The CDR3 covers 14 residues. V was clipped by 0 bases and J by 10 bases, with 10 bases between them. Germline CDR1 is LGHDT and CDR2 is YNNKEL (reference sequence). This CDR3 is CASSQDQGRSPLHF. CDR3 DNA: TGTGCCAGCAGCCAAGATCAGGGACGATCACCCCTCCACTTT.

This sequence joins TRBV29-1 and TRBJ1-2, with TRBD1 matching over 9 bases. The germline V gene has CDR1 SQVTM and CDR2 ANQGSEA. CDR3 size: 15 residues. The J segment lost 6 bases and the V segment lost 6 bases, leaving 14 bases of the junction unmatched. The chain's CDR3 is CSVGTGRRSDHGYTF. In nucleotides, the CDR3 is TGCAGCGTCGGGACAGGGCGCCGGTCGGACCATGGCTACACCTTC.

In its sample, this clone was seen a few times. The V call is TRBV15, the J call TRBJ1-6; possible D gene TRBD1, 5 bases. The CDR3 covers 13 residues. Trimming took off 2 bases at V and 7 bases at J, with 6 bases between the two ends. Germline V lookup: CDR1 LNHNV, CDR2 YYDKDF (reference sequence). The CDR3, as DNA: TGTGCCACCAGCAGACAGGGAAATTCACCCCTCCACTTT. It is translated as CATSRQGNSPLHF.